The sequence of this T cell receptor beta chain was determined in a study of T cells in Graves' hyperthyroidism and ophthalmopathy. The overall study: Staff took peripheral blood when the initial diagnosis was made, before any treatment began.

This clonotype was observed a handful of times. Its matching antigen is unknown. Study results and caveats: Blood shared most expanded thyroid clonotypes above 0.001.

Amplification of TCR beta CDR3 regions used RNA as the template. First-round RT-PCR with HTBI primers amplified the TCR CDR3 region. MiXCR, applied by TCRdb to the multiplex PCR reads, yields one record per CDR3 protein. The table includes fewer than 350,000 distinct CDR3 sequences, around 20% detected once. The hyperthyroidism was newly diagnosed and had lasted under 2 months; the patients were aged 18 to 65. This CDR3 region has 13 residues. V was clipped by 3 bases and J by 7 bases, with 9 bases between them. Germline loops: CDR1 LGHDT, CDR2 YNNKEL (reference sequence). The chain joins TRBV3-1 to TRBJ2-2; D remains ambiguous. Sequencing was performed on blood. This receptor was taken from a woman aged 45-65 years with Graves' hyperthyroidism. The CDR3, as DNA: TGTGCCAGCAGCCATTGGGGTGGCGGGGAGCTGTTTTTT. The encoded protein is CASSHWGGGELFF.